This TCR beta chain was profiled in a study of blood T cell repertoires in COVID-19. Study background: From T cells, B-cell-depleted T cells, or PBMCs came the material, which was cDNA or gDNA.

In the authors' workflow: Nucleated cell number was recorded as an estimate derived from reference gene primer amplification. Sequencing used immunoSEQ multiplex PCR; TCRdb keeps in-frame clones, though not all of them. V and J calls and clone size follow that table, whereas D and trimming were derived from the DNA. Found here are around 300,000 clones, around 87% of them singletons; the top ten hold around 4.5%. Cohort placement rested on clinical history that participants reported themselves. The junction had 11 bases not matched to a gene; V was cut back by 9 bases and J by 3 bases. The CDR3 runs 15 residues. Germline V gene data show CDR1 as LNHNV and CDR2 as YYDKDF (reference sequence). This clone has just one count.

Sample: PBMCs or T cells enriched from blood (not recorded which). The sequence was obtained from a woman aged 18 to 35 with acute COVID-19. V usage is TRBV15 and J usage is TRBJ2-1, with 7 bases aligning to TRBD2. CDR3 sequence: CATAPPGLNYNEQFF. The CDR3 bases are TGTGCCACGGCGCCGCCGGGACTAAACTACAATGAGCAGTTCTTC.